These T cell receptor beta chains were read from a single sample in a study of cytomegalovirus exposure and HLA in healthy donors. The table came from immunoSEQ multiplex PCR; TCRdb's copy has only in-frame clones and leaves some out. This table holds about 180,000 clones, about 80% found once. The sequenced material came from PBMCs. These receptors were taken from a man aged 18 to 29 in good health and CMV-seronegative. CDR3s include the opening cysteine and the closing phenylalanine or tryptophan. D genes are given only for firm matches. Rows give clone size only sometimes, using once, few, many, or a class for an expanded clone.

D gene	V gene	CDR3 length	clone size	J gene	CDR3 protein	CDR3 DNA
TRBD1	TRBV15	15	-	TRBJ1-4	CATSPWTGGGEKLFF	TGTGCCACCAGCCCATGGACAGGCGGGGGGGAAAAACTGTTTTTT
-	TRBV11-3	14	-	TRBJ2-5	CASSPTLRQETQYF	TGTGCCAGCAGCCCTACTCTCCGACAAGAGACCCAGTACTTC
-	TRBV29-1	13	few	TRBJ2-4	CSVVSGAKNIQYF	TGCAGCGTTGTATCCGGGGCCAAAAACATTCAGTACTTC
TRBD2	TRBV19	14	-	TRBJ2-7	CASRLAGASYEQYF	TGTGCCAGTAGACTAGCGGGGGCCTCCTACGAGCAGTACTTC
TRBD1	TRBV4-2	15	-	TRBJ2-1	CASSQETGGGDEQFF	TGTGCCAGCAGCCAAGAAACAGGGGGCGGGGATGAGCAGTTCTTC
-	TRBV5-6	15	-	TRBJ1-6	CASSLARGNASPLHF	TGTGCCAGCAGCTTGGCCAGGGGTAATGCTTCACCCCTCCACTTT
TRBD2	TRBV11-3	14	once	TRBJ2-1	CASSRSGGPLEQFF	TGTGCCAGCAGCCGTAGCGGGGGGCCCCTTGAGCAGTTCTTC
-	TRBV7-6	12	few	TRBJ2-1	CASSSHRDEQFF	TGTGCCAGCAGCTCCCACAGGGATGAGCAGTTCTTC
-	TRBV10-2	12	-	TRBJ1-5	CASSDRNQPQHF	TGCGCCAGCAGTGACAGAAATCAGCCCCAGCATTTT
TRBD2	TRBV6-4	15	-	TRBJ2-3	CASSEGLAGTDTQYF	TGTGCCAGCAGTGAAGGACTAGCGGGTACCGATACGCAGTATTTT
TRBD2	TRBV5-3	17	few	TRBJ2-1	CARSLEVGRDLYHEQFF	TGTGCCAGAAGCTTGGAAGTCGGGAGGGATTTATACCATGAGCAGTTCTTC
-	TRBV5-4	14	-	TRBJ2-7	CASSFNTGSYEQYF	TGTGCCAGCAGCTTCAACACGGGCTCCTACGAGCAGTACTTC
-	TRBV20-1	11	-	TRBJ2-3	CSALQVDTQYF	TGCAGTGCTCTACAGGTGGATACGCAGTATTTT
-	TRBV29-1	13	once	TRBJ2-1	CSVPRTNNNEQFF	TGCAGCGTCCCTCGGACAAACAACAATGAGCAGTTCTTC
-	TRBV28	16	few	TRBJ1-5	CASSLWGPKHNQPQHF	TGTGCCAGCAGTTTATGGGGGCCCAAACACAATCAGCCCCAGCATTTT
TRBD2	TRBV9	14	few	TRBJ2-3	CASAFSGKLDTQYF	TGTGCCAGCGCTTTTAGCGGGAAATTGGATACGCAGTATTTT
TRBD1	TRBV6-1	16	-	TRBJ1-2	CASSENRGKANYGYTF	TGTGCCAGCAGTGAAAACAGGGGGAAAGCTAACTATGGCTACACCTTC
TRBD1	TRBV5-6	16	-	TRBJ1-6	CASSLKGQGYFSPLHF	TGTGCCAGCAGCTTGAAAGGACAGGGTTATTTTTCACCCCTCCACTTT
-	TRBV2	14	-	TRBJ1-1	CASSDPGWNTEAFF	TGTGCCAGCAGTGACCCGGGTTGGAACACTGAAGCTTTCTTT
TRBD2	TRBV28	15	-	TRBJ2-2	CASRTGTSGRWELFF	TGTGCCAGCAGGACTGGGACTAGCGGGAGGTGGGAGCTGTTTTTT
-	TRBV5-8	15	-	TRBJ2-7	CASSPRTVSSYEQYF	TGTGCCAGCAGCCCCCGGACAGTTAGCTCCTACGAGCAGTACTTC
TRBD1	TRBV6-5	15	-	TRBJ2-7	CASSYRTGPNYEQYF	TGTGCCAGCAGTTACAGGACAGGGCCCAACTACGAGCAGTACTTC
-	TRBV18	16	-	TRBJ1-1	CASSPQGPPMNTEAFF	TGTGCCAGCTCACCACAGGGGCCCCCGATGAACACTGAAGCTTTCTTT
TRBD2	TRBV9	13	-	TRBJ2-5	CASSSGRSETQYF	TGTGCCAGCAGTAGCGGGAGGTCGGAGACCCAGTACTTC
-	TRBV2	13	-	TRBJ2-1	CASSELSLYEQFF	TGTGCCAGCAGTGAGTTAAGCTTGTATGAGCAGTTCTTC
-	TRBV5-6	19	-	TRBJ1-2	CASSLRTPGLGAPPGGYTF	TGTGCCAGCAGCTTGAGGACTCCGGGACTAGGAGCCCCCCCGGGTGGCTACACCTTC
-	TRBV28	15	-	TRBJ1-5	CASSPRLGRNQPQHF	TGTGCCAGCAGTCCACGCCTGGGGCGCAATCAGCCCCAGCATTTT
TRBD1	TRBV6-5	15	-	TRBJ2-3	CASSFRGQSTDTQYF	TGTGCCAGCAGTTTCAGGGGGCAGAGCACAGATACGCAGTATTTT
-	TRBV19	15	-	TRBJ2-1	CASSMGQVPLSEQFF	TGTGCCAGTAGTATGGGCCAGGTTCCCCTCTCCGAGCAGTTCTTC
-	TRBV30	9	-	TRBJ1-1	CAWGPRAFF	TGTGCCTGGGGTCCGAGGGCTTTCTTT
TRBD1	TRBV19	16	-	TRBJ2-7	CASSILPGQGNYEQYF	TGTGCCAGTAGTATACTCCCGGGACAGGGCAACTACGAGCAGTACTTC
-	TRBV18	12	few	TRBJ2-7	CASSPGGREQYF	TGTGCCAGCTCACCCGGGGGGCGTGAGCAGTACTTC
-	TRBV5-4	17	-	TRBJ1-2	CASSARQAPEHDYGYTF	TGTGCCAGCAGCGCCCGACAGGCGCCGGAACATGACTATGGCTACACCTTC
TRBD1	TRBV5-1	15	-	TRBJ2-5	CASSGDRGIGETQYF	TGCGCCAGCAGCGGGGACAGGGGGATAGGCGAGACCCAGTACTTC
-	TRBV14	16	-	TRBJ2-3	CASSQTGSPTQDTQYF	TGTGCCAGCAGCCAAACAGGGTCACCCACACAAGATACGCAGTATTTT
TRBD1	TRBV5-6	14	-	TRBJ1-2	CASSLVDRVGGYTF	TGTGCCAGCAGCTTGGTGGACAGGGTGGGAGGCTACACCTTC
-	TRBV5-4	15	-	TRBJ2-3	CASSPGTLSTDTQYF	TGTGCCAGCAGCCCTGGGACTCTTAGCACAGATACGCAGTATTTT
-	TRBV7-9	17	-	TRBJ1-2	CASSGGYRRGASYGYTF	TGTGCCAGCAGCGGGGGCTACCGCCGGGGGGCCTCCTATGGCTACACCTTC
-	TRBV6-1	12	-	TRBJ1-2	CASSSGSYGYTF	TGTGCCAGCAGTTCAGGAAGCTATGGCTACACCTTC
-	TRBV10-3	14	few	TRBJ1-4	CAISEPRAGEKLFF	TGTGCCATCAGTGAGCCCCGAGCGGGTGAAAAACTGTTTTTT
TRBD2	TRBV13	14	-	TRBJ2-5	CASSSGGNQETQYF	TGTGCCAGCAGTTCCGGGGGGAACCAAGAGACCCAGTACTTC
TRBD2	TRBV19	16	-	TRBJ2-3	CASRQGLAGVRDTQYF	TGTGCCAGTAGGCAGGGACTAGCGGGGGTACGAGATACGCAGTATTTT
TRBD2	TRBV6-1	20	few	TRBJ2-5	CASSEALPGLAGASQETQYF	TGTGCCAGCAGTGAAGCCCTCCCGGGATTAGCGGGGGCTAGCCAAGAGACCCAGTACTTC
-	TRBV5-4	14	-	TRBJ1-2	CASRIRTDSYGYTF	TGTGCCAGCAGGATTAGGACAGACTCCTATGGCTACACCTTC
TRBD1	TRBV19	13	-	TRBJ2-7	CASSGTATYEQYF	TGTGCCAGTAGCGGGACAGCAACCTACGAGCAGTACTTC
TRBD2	TRBV5-4	14	-	TRBJ2-3	CASGKREGTDTQYF	TGTGCCAGCGGGAAGCGGGAAGGGACAGATACGCAGTATTTT
-	TRBV19	15	-	TRBJ1-1	CASTLEWTANTEAFF	TGTGCCAGTACCCTCGAGTGGACAGCGAACACTGAAGCTTTCTTT
-	TRBV15	15	-	TRBJ2-1	CATSREDTPGNEQFF	TGTGCCACCAGCAGAGAGGACACCCCGGGCAATGAGCAGTTCTTC
TRBD1	TRBV23-1	12	-	TRBJ2-5	CATPGQQETQYF	TGCGCCACTCCGGGACAGCAAGAGACCCAGTACTTC
TRBD1	TRBV6-6	14	-	TRBJ1-1	CASSLDRANRVSLF	TGTGCCAGCAGTTTGGACAGGGCAAATCGTGTGTCTCTCTTT
TRBD1	TRBV19	15	-	TRBJ1-2	CASTSAGQGSDGYTF	TGTGCCAGTACCTCCGCGGGACAGGGGAGCGATGGCTACACCTTC